The rows below give T cell receptor beta chains drawn from one sample of a study of control samples from healthy donors and cancer patients. Using immunoSEQ multiplex PCR, the repertoire was profiled, and TCRdb retains in-frame clones only, with some absent. The data show about 130,000 clones, around 90% seen once. The specimen was blood. The receptors were gathered from a middle-aged man in good health. The CDR3 runs from the conserved cysteine through the conserved F or W. Fields, in order: V gene, clone size, J gene, D gene, CDR3 protein, CDR3 DNA. A D gene is named only where the DNA matches it firmly. Some rows have no size entry. The others give once, few or many, or a class for an expanded clone.

>TRBV3-1/TRBV3-2|-|TRBJ2-1|TRBD1
CASSQDGTGYNEQFF
TGTGCCAGCAGCCAAGATGGGACAGGCTACAATGAGCAGTTCTTC
>TRBV5-6|-|TRBJ2-2|-
CASSWGQGIRELFF
TGTGCCAGCAGCTGGGGACAAGGGATCCGGGAGCTGTTTTTT
>TRBV2|-|TRBJ1-4|TRBD1
CASSDQGAIEKLFF
TGTGCCAGCAGTGACCAGGGGGCGATCGAAAAACTGTTTTTT
>TRBV5-1|-|TRBJ1-1|TRBD1
CASSGQGGRTEAFF
TGCGCCAGCAGTGGGCAGGGGGGTAGGACTGAAGCTTTCTTT
>TRBV19|-|TRBJ2-1|TRBD1
CASSVRGSYNEQFF
TGTGCCAGTAGTGTCAGGGGGAGCTACAATGAGCAGTTCTTC
>TRBV5-1|-|TRBJ1-4|-
CASSLMGAAGEKLFF
TGCGCCAGCAGCTTGATGGGGGCGGCGGGTGAAAAACTGTTTTTT
>TRBV5-1|-|TRBJ2-1|TRBD1
CASSLGTGDNEQFF
TGCGCCAGCAGCTTAGGGACAGGAGACAATGAGCAGTTCTTC
>TRBV15|-|TRBJ2-5|-
CATSSSVGEGETQYF
TGTGCCACCAGCAGCTCGGTGGGGGAAGGGGAGACCCAGTACTTC
>TRBV28|once|TRBJ1-5|TRBD1
CASSLPSVGTGNNQPQHF
TGTGCCAGCAGTTTACCCTCTGTGGGGACAGGGAACAATCAGCCCCAGCATTTT
>TRBV9|-|TRBJ1-3|TRBD1
CASSVDRGREGNTIYF
TGTGCCAGCAGCGTAGACAGGGGTCGAGAGGGAAACACCATATATTTT
>TRBV7-8|-|TRBJ2-1|-
CASSFEVGGVGQFF
TGTGCCAGCAGCTTTGAAGTTGGTGGTGTAGGGCAGTTCTTC
>TRBV12-5|-|TRBJ1-1|-
CASGLANRETEAFF
TGTGCTAGTGGTTTGGCAAACAGGGAAACTGAAGCTTTCTTT
>TRBV5-1|-|TRBJ2-7|TRBD1
CASSSGQGYEQYF
TGCGCCAGCAGCTCAGGACAGGGCTACGAGCAGTACTTC
>TRBV2|-|TRBJ1-2|-
CASSDSGIYGYTF
TGTGCCAGCAGTGATTCGGGGATCTATGGCTACACCTTC
>TRBV3-1/TRBV3-2|-|TRBJ2-1|TRBD1
CASSHPDRANEQFF
TGTGCCAGCAGCCACCCGGACAGGGCCAATGAGCAGTTCTTC
>TRBV28|-|TRBJ2-7|TRBD2
CASLPPGRLAGFKHYEQYF
TGTGCCAGCCTCCCCCCAGGCCGACTAGCGGGTTTCAAACATTACGAGCAGTACTTC
>TRBV13|-|TRBJ1-1|-
CASSSTSRVTTEAFF
TGTGCCAGCAGCTCCACAAGTAGGGTGACCACTGAAGCTTTCTTT
>TRBV5-6|-|TRBJ1-5|-
CASSLTYSNQPQHF
TGTGCCAGCAGCTTGACATATAGCAATCAGCCCCAGCATTTT
>TRBV5-5|once|TRBJ2-2|TRBD2
CASSFGLALNTGELFF
TGTGCCAGCAGCTTCGGACTAGCGTTGAACACCGGGGAGCTGTTTTTT
>TRBV28|once|TRBJ2-3|TRBD2
CASITSGGTGLTDTQYF
TGTGCCAGCATCACTAGCGGGGGGACGGGGTTGACAGATACGCAGTATTTT
>TRBV5-1|-|TRBJ2-4|-
CASSLDLGGIQYF
TGCGCCAGCAGCTTGGATTTGGGAGGCATTCAGTACTTC
>TRBV6-6|-|TRBJ1-3|-
CASSLGSGNTIYF
TGTGCCAGCTCCTTGGGGTCTGGAAACACCATATATTTT
>TRBV6-1|-|TRBJ2-5|TRBD2
CASSEGASGGAWQETQYF
TGTGCCAGCAGTGAAGGGGCTAGCGGGGGGGCATGGCAAGAGACCCAGTACTTC
>TRBV6-1|-|TRBJ1-1|-
CASSEVGNTEAFF
TGTGCCAGCAGTGAGGTCGGGAACACTGAAGCTTTCTTT
>TRBV5-1|-|TRBJ1-3|-
CASSLAGAGNTIYF
TGCGCCAGCAGCTTGGCAGGGGCTGGAAACACCATATATTTT
>TRBV27|-|TRBJ1-1|-
CASSPKGFRAEAFF
TGTGCCAGCAGTCCAAAAGGGTTTCGGGCTGAAGCTTTCTTT
>TRBV7-6|-|TRBJ2-3|-
CASSLAWSPTDTQYF
TGTGCCAGCAGCTTAGCCTGGTCCCCCACAGATACGCAGTATTTT
>TRBV10-3|-|TRBJ2-2|TRBD2
CAISSSGGLNTGELFF
TGTGCCATCTCGAGTAGCGGGGGGTTGAACACCGGGGAGCTGTTTTTT
>TRBV9|-|TRBJ1-2|-
CASSPNPTGANYGYTF
TGTGCCAGCAGCCCTAACCCGACAGGCGCCAACTATGGCTACACCTTC
>TRBV9|-|TRBJ2-2|-
CASSVIGNRQTGELFF
TGTGCCAGCAGCGTAATAGGTAACAGGCAGACCGGGGAGCTGTTTTTT
>TRBV27|-|TRBJ1-2|-
CASSLSSTSSSGYTF
TGTGCCAGCAGTTTATCAAGTACCTCTTCGTCCGGCTACACCTTC
>TRBV4-1|few|TRBJ1-1|-
CASSQDVAGRSVEAFF
TGCGCCAGCAGCCAAGATGTGGCAGGCCGATCAGTTGAAGCTTTCTTT
>TRBV28|-|TRBJ1-4|TRBD1
CASSPAGGSNEKLFF
TGTGCCAGCAGCCCCGCAGGGGGATCTAATGAAAAACTGTTTTTT
>TRBV12-5|-|TRBJ2-5|TRBD2
CASGASGAETQYF
TGTGCTAGTGGGGCCAGCGGGGCAGAGACCCAGTACTTC
>TRBV6-5|-|TRBJ2-1|-
CASSGTAGLKNEQFF
TGTGCCAGCAGCGGGACGGCGGGACTTAAAAATGAGCAGTTCTTC
>TRBV5-6|-|TRBJ2-3|TRBD2
CASSLVRGSTDTQYF
TGTGCCAGCAGCTTGGTGCGGGGGAGCACAGATACGCAGTATTTT
>TRBV2|-|TRBJ2-1|TRBD1
CASSPDRGGNNEQFF
TGTGCCAGCAGCCCCGACAGGGGGGGTAACAATGAGCAGTTCTTC
>TRBV5-1|-|TRBJ2-2|-
CASSPAGTSGTGELFF
TGCGCCAGCAGCCCGGCCGGGACTTCGGGCACCGGGGAGCTGTTTTTT
>TRBV10-3|-|TRBJ2-7|TRBD2
CASRQAGGQYEQYF
TGTGCCTCGCGACAAGCGGGGGGGCAATACGAGCAGTACTTC
>TRBV2|-|TRBJ2-5|TRBD2
CAYKGLAGLYQETQYF
TGTGCCTACAAGGGACTAGCGGGCTTGTACCAAGAGACCCAGTACTTC
>TRBV4-1|many|TRBJ1-4|-
CASSQDIPRHLNEKLFF
TGCGCCAGCAGCCAAGATATCCCAAGACACCTTAATGAAAAACTGTTTTTT
>TRBV9|-|TRBJ1-6|-
CASSDNLLETGYNSPLHF
TGTGCCAGCAGCGATAATCTCCTAGAGACAGGTTATAATTCACCCCTCCACTTT
>TRBV30|-|TRBJ1-1|-
CAWSAQTYTEAFF
TGTGCCTGGAGCGCCCAGACTTACACTGAAGCTTTCTTT
>TRBV18|-|TRBJ1-1|-
CASSLQQARNTEAFF
TGTGCCAGCTCACTACAACAGGCGAGGAACACTGAAGCTTTCTTT
>TRBV28|-|TRBJ1-5|-
CASTYGGGRGQPQHF
TGTGCCAGCACCTACGGGGGGGGACGAGGTCAGCCCCAGCATTTT
>TRBV7-7|-|TRBJ1-3|-
CASSPDGFSAPHHF
TGTGCTAGCAGCCCGGACGGATTTTCTGCTCCCCACCATTTT
>TRBV5-1|-|TRBJ2-7|TRBD1
CASSLGQGATYEQYF
TGCGCCAGCAGCTTAGGACAGGGGGCCACCTACGAGCAGTACTTC
>TRBV2|-|TRBJ1-5|TRBD1
CASRGQSISNQPQHF
TGTGCCAGCAGGGGACAGTCAATTAGCAATCAGCCCCAGCATTTT
>TRBV5-1|-|TRBJ2-2|-
CASSLAGVAGELFF
TGCGCCAGCAGCTTGGCCGGAGTTGCCGGGGAGCTGTTTTTT
>TRBV29-1|-|TRBJ1-2|-
CSVEDGDGYTF
TGCAGCGTTGAAGATGGGGACGGCTACACCTTC
>TRBV5-4|many|TRBJ1-6|-
CASSLQRYNSPLHF
TGTGCCAGCAGCTTGCAGCGCTATAATTCACCCCTCCACTTT
>TRBV5-1|-|TRBJ2-2|TRBD1
CASSFLGQDTGELFF
TGCGCCAGCAGCTTCCTGGGACAGGACACCGGGGAGCTGTTTTTT
>TRBV3-1/TRBV3-2|-|TRBJ2-7|-
CASSQASGNLYEQYF
TGTGCCAGCAGCCAAGCAAGCGGCAACCTCTACGAGCAGTACTTC
>TRBV5-6|-|TRBJ1-3|-
CASSGRDGGSGNTIYF
TGTGCCAGCAGCGGCCGGGACGGTGGCTCTGGAAACACCATATATTTT
>TRBV4-2|-|TRBJ1-5|-
CASSHSLDSNQPQHF
TGTGCCAGCAGCCATTCGTTGGACAGCAATCAGCCCCAGCATTTT
>TRBV6-6|-|TRBJ2-7|TRBD2
CASSYSVLAGSEQYF
TGTGCCAGCAGTTACTCGGTTCTAGCGGGGAGCGAGCAGTACTTC
>TRBV9|once|TRBJ2-6|-
CASSPHARTETISGANVLTF
TGTGCCAGCAGCCCTCACGCAAGGACAGAAACGATCTCTGGGGCCAACGTCCTGACTTTC
>TRBV5-1|-|TRBJ2-5|-
CASRPGQETQYF
TGCGCCAGCAGGCCAGGACAAGAGACCCAGTACTTC
>TRBV30|once|TRBJ2-7|-
CAWRAPPGQPTMEQYF
TGTGCCTGGAGGGCTCCACCGGGACAACCTACGATGGAGCAGTACTTC
>TRBV11-3|-|TRBJ2-7|-
CASSLVGRQTSYEQYF
TGTGCCAGCAGCTTAGTGGGCAGGCAGACCTCATACGAGCAGTACTTC